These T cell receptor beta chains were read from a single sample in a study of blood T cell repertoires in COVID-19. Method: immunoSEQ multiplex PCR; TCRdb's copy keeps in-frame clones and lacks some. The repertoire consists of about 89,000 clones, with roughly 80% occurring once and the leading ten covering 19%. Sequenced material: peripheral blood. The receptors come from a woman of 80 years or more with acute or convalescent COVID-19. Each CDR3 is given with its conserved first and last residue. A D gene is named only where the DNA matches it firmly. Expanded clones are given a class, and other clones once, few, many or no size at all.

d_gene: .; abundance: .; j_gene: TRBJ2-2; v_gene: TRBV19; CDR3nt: TGTGCCAGTACCAACGGGGTTACTTACACCGGGGAGCTGTTTTTT; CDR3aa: CASTNGVTYTGELFF
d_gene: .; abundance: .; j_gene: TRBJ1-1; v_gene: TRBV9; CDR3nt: TGTGCCAGCAGCGTAGACCTGGACTTCGAGGGTACTGAAGCTTTCTTT; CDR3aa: CASSVDLDFEGTEAFF
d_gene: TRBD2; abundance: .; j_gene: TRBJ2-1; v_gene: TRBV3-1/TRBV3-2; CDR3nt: TGTGCCAGCAGCCAAGGTGGACTAGCGGGAGGGAATGAGCAGTTCTTC; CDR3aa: CASSQGGLAGGNEQFF
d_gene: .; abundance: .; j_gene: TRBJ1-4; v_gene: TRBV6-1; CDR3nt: TGTGCCAGCAGTTCCGGGGGGGGGTCTAATGAAAAACTGTTTTTT; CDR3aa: CASSSGGGSNEKLFF
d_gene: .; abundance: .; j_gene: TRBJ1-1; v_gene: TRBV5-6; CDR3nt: TGTGCCAGCAGGCGGGGACTCTACTTGAACACTGAAGCTTTCTTT; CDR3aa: CASRRGLYLNTEAFF
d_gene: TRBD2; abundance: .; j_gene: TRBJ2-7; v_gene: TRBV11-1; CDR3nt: TGTGCCAGCAGCTGGAGCGGGACTAAATACGAGCAGTACTTC; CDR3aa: CASSWSGTKYEQYF
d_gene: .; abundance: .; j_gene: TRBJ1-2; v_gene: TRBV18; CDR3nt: TGTGCCAGCTCCACAGACAGTAACTATGGCTACACCTTC; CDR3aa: CASSTDSNYGYTF
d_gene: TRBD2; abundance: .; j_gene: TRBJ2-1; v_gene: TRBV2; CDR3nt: TGTGCCAGGCCTAGCGGGAGGTATAATGAGCAGTTCTTC; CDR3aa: CARPSGRYNEQFF
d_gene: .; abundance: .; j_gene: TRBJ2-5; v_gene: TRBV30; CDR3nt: TGTGCCTGGAGAGAACTAGGGGGATGGGGGTGGACCCAGTACTTC; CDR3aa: CAWRELGGWGWTQYF
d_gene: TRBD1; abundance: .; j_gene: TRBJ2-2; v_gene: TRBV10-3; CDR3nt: TGTGCCATCAGTTCGGCGGCAGGGGGCGCCGGCGGGGAGCTGTTTTTT; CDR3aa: CAISSAAGGAGGELFF
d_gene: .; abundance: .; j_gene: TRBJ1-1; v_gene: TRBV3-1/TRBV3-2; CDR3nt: TGTGCCAGCAGCCAGGGGCTCGGCACTGAAGCTTTCTTT; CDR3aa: CASSQGLGTEAFF
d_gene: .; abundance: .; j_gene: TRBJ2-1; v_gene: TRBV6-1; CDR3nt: TGTGCCAGCAGTGAACAACCCAGGGACTACAATGAGCAGTTCTTC; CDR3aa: CASSEQPRDYNEQFF
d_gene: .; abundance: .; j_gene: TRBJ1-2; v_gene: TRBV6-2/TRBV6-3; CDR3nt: TGTGCCAGCAGTTACCGAGGAAACCCCAGTCATGGCTACACCTTC; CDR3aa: CASSYRGNPSHGYTF
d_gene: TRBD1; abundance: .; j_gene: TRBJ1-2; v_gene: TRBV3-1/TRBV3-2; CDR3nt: TGTGCCAGCAGCCAAGGGACAGGGGACATCTATGGCTACACCTTC; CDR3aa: CASSQGTGDIYGYTF
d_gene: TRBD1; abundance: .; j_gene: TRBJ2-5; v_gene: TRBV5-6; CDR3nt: TGTGCCAGCAGCTCCGCATTAAGGACAGGGGGAAGGGTGGAGACCCAGTACTTC; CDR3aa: CASSSALRTGGRVETQYF
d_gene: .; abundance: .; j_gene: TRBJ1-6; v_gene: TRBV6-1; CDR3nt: TGTGCCAGCAGTGAACAGGGAAGGAATTCACCCCTCCACTTT; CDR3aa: CASSEQGRNSPLHF
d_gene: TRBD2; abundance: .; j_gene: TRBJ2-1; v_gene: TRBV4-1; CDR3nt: TGCGCCAGCAGCCAAGACGCCAGCGGGGCCTACAGAGAGCAGTTCTTC; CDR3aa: CASSQDASGAYREQFF
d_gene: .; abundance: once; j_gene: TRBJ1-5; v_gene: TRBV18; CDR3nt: TGTGCCAGCTCACCACCGCAGGGGTCAGGGCAGCCCCAGCATTTT; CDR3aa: CASSPPQGSGQPQHF
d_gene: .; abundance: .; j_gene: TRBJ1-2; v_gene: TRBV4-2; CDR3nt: TGTGCCAGCAGCGAAGTCGGGGCACAGGGTGGGTATGGCTACACCTTC; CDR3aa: CASSEVGAQGGYGYTF
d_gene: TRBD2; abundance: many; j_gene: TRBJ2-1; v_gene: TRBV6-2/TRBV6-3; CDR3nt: TGTGCCAGCAGTTATAGGCTAGCGGGAGGGAGCAATGAGCAGTTCTTC; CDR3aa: CASSYRLAGGSNEQFF
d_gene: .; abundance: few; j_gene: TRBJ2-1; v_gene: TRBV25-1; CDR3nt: TGTGCCAGCAATTTGAGGTCCAGCAATGAGCAGTTCTTC; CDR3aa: CASNLRSSNEQFF
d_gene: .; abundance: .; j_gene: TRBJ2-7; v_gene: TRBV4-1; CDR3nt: TGCGCCAGCAGCTCCCCAGGGGCGAAGACCTACGAGCAGTACTTC; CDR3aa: CASSSPGAKTYEQYF
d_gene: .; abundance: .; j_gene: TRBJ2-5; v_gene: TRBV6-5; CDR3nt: TGTGCCAGCAGCCACTTAACCAAGGGAGCGGAGACCCAGTACTTC; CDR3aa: CASSHLTKGAETQYF
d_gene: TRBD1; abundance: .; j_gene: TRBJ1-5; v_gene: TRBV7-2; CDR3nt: TGTGCCAGCACCTATACAGGGGCCCGCAATCAGCCCCAGCATTTT; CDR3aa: CASTYTGARNQPQHF
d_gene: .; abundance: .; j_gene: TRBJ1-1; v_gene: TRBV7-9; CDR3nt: TGTGCCAGCAGCTTAGTGGGCAGGAACACTGAAGCTTTCTTT; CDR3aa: CASSLVGRNTEAFF
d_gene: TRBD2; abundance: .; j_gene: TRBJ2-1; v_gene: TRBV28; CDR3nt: TGTGCCAGCAAAGGGGGCGGGAGGGGGATCAACAATGAGCAGTTCTTC; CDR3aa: CASKGGGRGINNEQFF
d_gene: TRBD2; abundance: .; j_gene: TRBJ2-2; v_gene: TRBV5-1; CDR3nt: TGCGCCAGCAGCTCTAGCGGGGGGTCCCCACCGGGGGAGCTGTTTTTT; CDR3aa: CASSSSGGSPPGELFF
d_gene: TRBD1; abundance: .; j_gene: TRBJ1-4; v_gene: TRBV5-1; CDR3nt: TGCGCCAGCAGCTTAGAGGGGACAGGGGGCGATGAAAAACTGTTTTTT; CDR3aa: CASSLEGTGGDEKLFF
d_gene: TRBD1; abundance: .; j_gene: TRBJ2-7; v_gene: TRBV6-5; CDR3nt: TGTGCCAGCACAAGACAGGGCACCTACGAGCAGTACTTC; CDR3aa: CASTRQGTYEQYF
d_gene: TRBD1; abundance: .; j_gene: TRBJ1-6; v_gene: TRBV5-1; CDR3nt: TGCGCCAGCAGCTTCCTTCCGGGACAGGAGAATTCACCCCTCCACTTT; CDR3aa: CASSFLPGQENSPLHF
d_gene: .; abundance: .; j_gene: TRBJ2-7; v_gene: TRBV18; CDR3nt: TGTGCCAGCTCACCTAACCAGGGCCAGCAGTACTTC; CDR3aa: CASSPNQGQQYF
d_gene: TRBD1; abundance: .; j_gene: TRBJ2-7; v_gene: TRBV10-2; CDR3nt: TGCGCCAGCAGAGGGACAGGGGGGTACTCCTACGAGCAGTACTTC; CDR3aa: CASRGTGGYSYEQYF
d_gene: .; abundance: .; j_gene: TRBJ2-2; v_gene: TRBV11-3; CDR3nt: TGTGCCAGCAGCCTAACCAGGGGCACCGGGGAGCTGTTTTTT; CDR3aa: CASSLTRGTGELFF
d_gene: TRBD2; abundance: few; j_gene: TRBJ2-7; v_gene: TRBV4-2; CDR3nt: TGTGCCAGCAGCCAACTAGCGGGAGGGCCTGGCGAGCAGTACTTC; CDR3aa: CASSQLAGGPGEQYF
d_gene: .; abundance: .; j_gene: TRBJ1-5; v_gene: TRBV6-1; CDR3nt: TGTGCCAGCAGTGAAGCCTCAGGTTGGACAGCGCGTCAGCCCCAGCATTTT; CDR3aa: CASSEASGWTARQPQHF
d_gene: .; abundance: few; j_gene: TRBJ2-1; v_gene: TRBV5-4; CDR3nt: TGTGCCAGCAGCACTTTAGCATCCGAGCAGTTCTTC; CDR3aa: CASSTLASEQFF
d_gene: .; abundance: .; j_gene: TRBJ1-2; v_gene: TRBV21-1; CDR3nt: TGTGCCAGCAGCACACAGCTGACAGGGTCTGAGTGTAACTATGGCTACACCTTC; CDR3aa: CASSTQLTGSECNYGYTF
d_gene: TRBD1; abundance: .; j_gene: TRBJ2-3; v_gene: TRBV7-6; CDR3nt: TGTGCCAGCAGCCCCAGGAGCAGGGGGCCAGATACGCAGTATTTT; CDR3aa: CASSPRSRGPDTQYF
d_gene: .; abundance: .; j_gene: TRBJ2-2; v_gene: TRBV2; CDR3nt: TGTGCCAGCAGTGAGAATAGCGCGGTCACCGGGGAGCTGTTTTTT; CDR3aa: CASSENSAVTGELFF
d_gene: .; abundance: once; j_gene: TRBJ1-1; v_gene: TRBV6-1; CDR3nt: TGTGCCAGCAGTGACCCGGGTGGGGGCATGAACACTGAAGCTTTCTTT; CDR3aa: CASSDPGGGMNTEAFF